This T cell receptor (beta chain) appears in the sequencing data of a study of shared T cell receptors in the human thymus. The CDR3 extends over 14 amino acids. Germline V gives CDR1 MRHNA, CDR2 SNTAGT. Trimming cost V 10 bases and J 9 bases; bases outside gene matches: 14. Generated by immunoSEQ multiplex PCR, the TCRdb table keeps only in-frame clones and is missing some. The sample holds 640,000 or so clones; around 87% are singletons and the top ten take about 0.0094%. These same records also appear under a second study, on human thymus T cells. That work adds: Infants, healthy and Finnish, who were having corrective surgery for congenital heart defects served as donors. In corrective heart surgery, resections were taken, and these provided the thymus tissue. Usage of V and J genes appeared biased in thymic and blood repertoires. Thymic TCR repertoires of unrelated people reportedly overlapped highly.

The chain uses TRBV6-4 and TRBJ1-4, with 7 bases fitting TRBD1. The clonotype was recovered from a boy under two years old with a congenital heart defect. Sequenced sample: thymocytes. The CDR3: CATEAPRQGQKLFF. The CDR3 region has the DNA TGTGCCACCGAAGCACCCAGACAGGGTCAAAAACTGTTTTTT.